What follows is one TCR beta chain and its context. This entry belongs to a study of blood T cell repertoires in COVID-19. Looking at the study overall: The study drew acute and convalescent COVID-19 samples from the United States, Italy and Spain.

In the source study's methods: How many nucleated cells were present was estimated from reference gene primer amplification. Here immunoSEQ multiplex PCR was the method, and the copy in TCRdb shows in-frame clones only, minus some. V and J calls and clone size are copied from that table; D and trimming were computed from the DNA. The sample lists around 200,000 clones; around nine tenths were seen once. This CDR3 is 16 amino acids long. In germline, CDR1 is SGHVS, CDR2 FQNEAQ. Trimming removed 8 bases from V and 5 bases from J, with 19 bases in between. What was sequenced was peripheral blood. This clonotype was sampled from a woman in her late teens or twenties who had recovered from COVID-19. The rearrangement links TRBV7-8 to TRBJ1-6; D unresolved. This CDR3 is CASLDSRGRHNSPLHF. The CDR3 nucleotides are TGTGCCAGCTTGGACTCCCGAGGCCGCCATAATTCACCCCTCCACTTT.